This TCR beta chain is from a study of blood T cell repertoires in COVID-19. Overall study context: Samples representing acute and convalescent COVID-19 were sourced from the United States, Italy and Spain.

Seattle patient enrollment occurred during active infection, with longitudinal follow-up thereafter. Source study methods: Using reference gene primer amplification, nucleated cell counts were estimated. Produced via immunoSEQ multiplex PCR; TCRdb's table is partial and in-frame only. Clone size and the V and J calls come from that table; the DNA yielded D and trimming. The sample shows fewer than 80,000 clones, under 85% of them seen only once. CDR1 LNHDA and CDR2 SQIVND come from the germline V gene (reference sequence). This CDR3 region has 14 residues. The V segment lost 3 bases and the J segment 6 bases; nucleotides outside the gene matches: 2.

The sequence was collected from a man aged 50 to 60 with COVID-19, enrolled during active disease. The chain has TRBV19 and TRBJ2-2; 9 bases match TRBD2. The sequenced sample consisted of peripheral blood. The chain's CDR3 is CASSMGLAPGELFF. CDR3 DNA: TGTGCCAGTAGTATGGGACTAGCTCCCGGGGAGCTGTTTTTT.